This T cell receptor beta chain appears in the sequencing data of a study of Graves' ophthalmopathy and Graves' hyperthyroidism. Study in general: The collection of peripheral blood took place at initial diagnosis, before any treatment.

This clonotype was recorded many times. Aged 18 to 65, hyperthyroidism patients had been newly diagnosed, with under 2 months' duration. The study excluded patients with other autoimmune diseases, uncontrolled infections, pregnancy or lactation. It was from 8.5 to 10 ml of fresh peripheral blood that the PBMCs came. Using RNA transcripts, the TCR beta CDR3 regions were amplified. Second-round multiplex PCR came after a first-round RT-PCR that employed HTBI primers. TCRdb recomputed calls from the multiplex PCR reads with MiXCR, one row per CDR3 protein. The table records a few hundred thousand distinct CDR3 sequences, roughly 21% of them present only once. Germline lookup yields CDR1 SGHAT and CDR2 FQNNGV. V dropped 5 bases and J dropped 6 bases, with 17 bases sitting between them. CDR3 length: 14 amino acids.

This sequence originates from a young woman with stable Graves' hyperthyroidism. The J gene is TRBJ2-7, the V gene TRBV11-2; D remains ambiguous. Input material: peripheral blood. In DNA form, the CDR3 reads TGTGCCAGCAGCCAACAAGGGAATTCGGGCGAGCAGTACTTC. Its protein is CASSQQGNSGEQYF.